The 13 T cell receptor beta chains given below trace back to one sample, sequenced in a study of glioma-infiltrating T cells after dendritic cell vaccination. The table came from immunoSEQ multiplex PCR; TCRdb's copy has only in-frame clones and leaves some out. The table shows approximately 82,000 clones, with roughly 89% occurring only once. The starting material was blood, obtained before dendritic cell vaccination. These TCRs come from a human donor with glioblastoma.

The V gene is TRBV19, the J gene TRBJ2-1; 8 positions agree with TRBD2. Losses at the gene ends were 3 bases for V and 7 bases for J; bases not matched to a gene: 5. The CDR3 sequence is 14 residues long. Germline V gene sequence: CDR1 LNHDA, CDR2 SQIVND (reference sequence). Here the CDR3 reads CASSIGTRINEQFF. The CDR3 DNA is TGTGCCAGTAGTATCGGGACTAGAATTAATGAGCAGTTCTTC.

This chain joins TRBV11-2 and TRBJ2-7; 9 bases line up with TRBD2. The CDR3 loop spans 11 amino acids. Germline V gene lookup returns CDR1 SGHAT and CDR2 FQNNGV. Germline trimming cut 4 bases from V and 11 bases from J; bases unmatched to any gene: 3. CDR3 amino acids: CASSSGLAKYF. CDR3 bases: TGTGCCAGCAGCTCAGGACTAGCGAAGTACTTC.

The chain's CDR3 is CASSLDRGDQETQYF. CDR3 DNA sequence: TGCGCCAGCAGCTTGGATCGGGGGGACCAAGAGACCCAGTACTTC. The chain couples TRBV5-1 to TRBJ2-5; 7 bases align to TRBD2. The CDR3 sequence is 15 residues long. Trimming cost V 0 bases and J 0 bases; bases outside gene matches: 2. Germline V CDR1 and CDR2: SGHRS, YFSETQ.

Comments on this clone: At the DNA level, this CDR3 is encoded by other sequences in the same sample as well. The chain is built from TRBV10-3 and TRBJ2-3; 12 bases are shared with TRBD2. The CDR3 has 16 amino acids. The germline gives CDR1 ENHRY, CDR2 SYGVKD. With V trimmed by 6 bases and J by 4 bases, 8 bases remained unmatched. In DNA form, the CDR3 reads TGTGCCATCAGCGAGCCGACTAGCGGGAGTCCAGATACGCAGTATTTT. The encoded protein is CAISEPTSGSPDTQYF.

The genes are TRBV29-1 and TRBJ2-2, with a tentative D call TRBD2 (7 bases). This CDR3 is 16 amino acids long. Trimming stripped 6 bases from V and 0 bases from J, with 17 bases between. The germline gives CDR1 SQVTM, CDR2 ANQGSEA. The CDR3 region is CSVGKGGGTNTGELFF. CDR3 nucleotide sequence: TGCAGCGTCGGGAAGGGGGGGGGAACGAACACCGGGGAGCTGTTTTTT.

V and J are TRBV5-1 and TRBJ1-1; TRBD1 matches 8 bases. The CDR3 contains 15 residues. The germline CDR1 and CDR2 sequences are SGHRS and YFSETQ. V shed 4 bases and J 2 bases; nucleotides not matched to a gene: 7. The CDR3: CASSEGQGVNTEAFF. CDR3 DNA: TGCGCCAGCAGCGAAGGACAGGGAGTAAACACTGAAGCTTTCTTT.

The J gene is TRBJ2-3, the V gene TRBV14; D remains ambiguous. V was cut by 4 bases and J by 8 bases, with 13 bases left in between. The CDR3 is 13 residues long. Germline V lookup: CDR1 SGHDN, CDR2 FVKESK. In nucleotides, the CDR3 is TGTGCCAGCAGCCCTAACTCCGTTACTACGCAGTATTTT. Protein: CASSPNSVTTQYF.

The rearrangement links TRBV6-1 to TRBJ2-7; D not resolved. The CDR3 has 12 residues. Between the trimmed V and J ends, which lost 0 bases and 3 bases, there was a span of 3 bases. The germline gives CDR1 MNHNS, CDR2 SASEGT. The CDR3 reads CASSEAFYEQYF. CDR3 nucleotide sequence: TGTGCCAGCAGTGAAGCCTTCTACGAGCAGTACTTC.

The chain couples TRBV7-2 to TRBJ1-1; TRBD1 is a possible D gene (5 bases). The V gene's germline CDR1 is SGHTA and CDR2 FQGNSA. The CDR3 runs to 15 residues. The ends were cut back, 6 bases at V and 4 bases at J, with 18 bases in the middle. The CDR3 is CASRNSGGSGTEAFF. The CDR3, as DNA: TGTGCCAGCAGGAATAGTGGGGGGTCGGGCACTGAAGCTTTCTTT.

The chain employs TRBV11-1 and TRBJ2-7, with unresolved D. In germline, CDR1 is SGHAT, CDR2 FQDESV (reference sequence). This CDR3 spans 14 amino acids. Trimming pared 5 bases from V and 0 bases from J, leaving 11 bases between. This CDR3 reads CASSPRGLSYEQYF. In DNA form, the CDR3 reads TGTGCCAGCAGCCCCCGAGGTCTCTCCTACGAGCAGTACTTC.

The gene calls are TRBV6-6 and TRBJ1-2; 8 bases line up with TRBD1. Germline-derived CDR1 and CDR2 are MNHNY and SVGAGI (reference sequence). The length of the CDR3 is 16 residues. After removal of 5 bases from V and 0 bases from J, the junction contained 8 bases not matched to a gene. The CDR3 DNA reads as TGTGCCAGCAGTCTCCCCCCGGGACAGGCTAACTATGGCTACACCTTC. This encodes CASSLPPGQANYGYTF.

V usage is TRBV5-1 and J usage is TRBJ1-3; 8 bases map to TRBD1. Trimming at V came to 7 bases and at J to 0 bases, leaving 3 bases not matched to a gene. The CDR3 covers 14 residues. CDR1 SGHRS and CDR2 YFSETQ come from the germline V gene. Here the CDR3 DNA reads TGCGCCAGCGGACAGGGTCCCTCTGGAAACACCATATATTTT. Its translation: CASGQGPSGNTIYF.

The CDR3 region has the DNA TGCAGCGTTGCCGACGACCTACAGGGAGGGGGGCAAGAGACCCAGTACTTC. Its translation is CSVADDLQGGGQETQYF. The chain combines TRBV29-1 with TRBJ2-5, with D perhaps matching TRBD2 (7 bases). Trimming removed 4 bases from V and 2 bases from J, with 23 bases in between. The CDR3 spans 17 residues. Germline V CDR1 and CDR2: SQVTM, ANQGSEA.